The clone carrying this T cell receptor beta chain appeared a few times. Its antigen remains unidentified. 5'RACE template switching generated TCR cDNA, adding a universal primer site and UMIs. Via MiXCR, TCRdb re-called the 5' RACE reads, giving one row per CDR3 protein. The table lists 500,000 to 650,000 distinct CDR3 sequences, more than 9% of them singletons. The sample originates from a study of T cells after yellow fever vaccination. V lost 1 base to trimming and J lost 1 base; unmatched junction nucleotides: 4. CDR1 is SNHLY and CDR2 is FYNNEI in the germline V gene. The CDR3 spans 16 residues. Study-wide results and limits: Among primary-vaccination clones, most reappeared after the booster, at almost 98% for CD4 and roughly 90% for CD8.

The sequence came from a man aged 25 to 40 who received the YFV17D yellow fever vaccine. The sample in question was PBMCs, obtained on the day of the yellow fever booster vaccination. The gene calls are TRBV2 and TRBJ2-3, with 8 bases matching TRBD2. DNA of the CDR3: TGTGCCAGCAGTGAAGGAGCGGGAGCTGGCACAGATACGCAGTATTTT. It codes for CASSEGAGAGTDTQYF.